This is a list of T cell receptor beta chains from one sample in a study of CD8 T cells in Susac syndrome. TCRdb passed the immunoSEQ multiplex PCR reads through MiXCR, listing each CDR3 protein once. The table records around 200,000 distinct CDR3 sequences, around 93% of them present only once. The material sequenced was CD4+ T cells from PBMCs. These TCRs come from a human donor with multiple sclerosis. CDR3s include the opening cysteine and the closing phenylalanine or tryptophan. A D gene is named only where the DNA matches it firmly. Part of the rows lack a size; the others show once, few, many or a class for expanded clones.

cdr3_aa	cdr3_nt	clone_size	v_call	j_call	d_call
CASSSLQPLAGATDTQYF	TGTGCCAGCAGCTCACTACAACCACTAGCGGGGGCGACAGATACGCAGTATTTT	NA	TRBV7-2	TRBJ2-3	TRBD2
CASSLPLRGAFF	TGTGCCAGCAGCCTCCCCCTCCGGGGAGCTTTCTTT	NA	TRBV12-3/TRBV12-4	TRBJ1-1	NA
CATSDAGQNYGYTF	TGTGCCACCAGTGATGCGGGACAGAACTATGGCTACACCTTC	NA	TRBV24-1	TRBJ1-2	TRBD1
CASSSDYRDSPLHF	TGTGCCAGCAGCTCCGACTACAGGGATTCACCCCTCCACTTT	NA	TRBV7-2	TRBJ1-6	NA
CSASPGGEETQYF	TGCAGTGCTTCCCCGGGGGGCGAAGAGACCCAGTACTTC	NA	TRBV20-1	TRBJ2-5	NA
CSARVSGTDFLNTEAFF	TGCAGTGCTAGAGTTAGCGGGACAGATTTTCTGAACACTGAAGCTTTCTTT	once	TRBV20-1	TRBJ1-1	TRBD1
CASRGPGYTF	TGTGCCAGCCGGGGACCTGGCTACACCTTC	NA	TRBV2	TRBJ1-2	NA
CSVEKGRGATEAFF	TGCAGCGTTGAAAAGGGTCGGGGGGCCACTGAAGCTTTCTTT	NA	TRBV29-1	TRBJ1-1	NA
CATSRGDGYTF	TGTGCCACCAGCAGAGGAGATGGCTACACCTTC	NA	TRBV15	TRBJ1-2	NA
CSALSGVLNTEAFF	TGCAGCGCGTTAAGCGGGGTTTTGAACACTGAAGCTTTCTTT	NA	TRBV29-1	TRBJ1-1	NA
CAWGLAGALLTGELFF	TGTGCCTGGGGACTAGCGGGGGCCTTGCTGACCGGGGAGCTGTTTTTT	NA	TRBV30	TRBJ2-2	TRBD2
CSARAGGGVGYTF	TGCAGCGCCAGAGCAGGGGGTGGAGTCGGCTACACCTTC	NA	TRBV29-1	TRBJ1-2	TRBD1
CASSLWTATETQYF	TGCGCCAGCAGCTTGTGGACAGCGACGGAGACCCAGTACTTC	NA	TRBV5-1	TRBJ2-5	NA
CASTVKGYSEAFF	TGTGCCAGCACGGTTAAAGGGTACTCTGAAGCTTTCTTT	NA	TRBV12-3/TRBV12-4	TRBJ1-1	NA
CASSPSRTAKANYGYTF	TGTGCCAGCAGCCCCTCAAGGACAGCTAAAGCTAACTATGGCTACACCTTC	NA	TRBV5-6	TRBJ1-2	NA
CAWSEDAAGGYEQYF	TGTGCCTGGAGTGAAGATGCGGCAGGGGGGTACGAGCAGTACTTC	NA	TRBV30	TRBJ2-7	NA
CASSLTKRAVQETQYF	TGTGCCAGCAGCTTAACGAAGAGGGCGGTCCAAGAGACCCAGTACTTC	once	TRBV5-4	TRBJ2-5	NA
CSGREVSNEKLFF	TGCAGTGGCAGGGAGGTCTCTAATGAAAAACTGTTTTTT	NA	TRBV20-1	TRBJ1-4	NA
CSARWGVNRDTGELFF	TGCAGCGCCCGTTGGGGGGTCAACAGGGACACCGGGGAGCTGTTTTTT	NA	TRBV29-1	TRBJ2-2	NA
CASSYQGAGANVLTF	TGTGCCAGCAGTTACCAGGGGGCTGGGGCCAACGTCCTGACTTTC	NA	TRBV6-6	TRBJ2-6	TRBD1
CSAGYGGATSAQYF	TGCAGTGCTGGATATGGGGGGGCTACAAGTGCCCAGTACTTC	NA	TRBV20-1	TRBJ2-5	NA
CASSQNRVNPQYF	TGTGCCAGCAGCCAAAACAGAGTTAATCCGCAGTATTTT	once	TRBV3-1	TRBJ2-3	NA
CASSLAGTVNTEAFF	TGTGCCAGCAGTCTAGCCGGGACAGTGAACACTGAAGCTTTCTTT	NA	TRBV6-5	TRBJ1-1	TRBD1
CSAVGQGVRNEQFF	TGCAGCGCCGTAGGACAGGGGGTAAGAAATGAGCAGTTCTTC	once	TRBV29-1	TRBJ2-1	TRBD1
CASRWTGPAGRYTF	TGTGCCAGCCGATGGACAGGCCCCGCGGGGCGCTACACCTTC	once	TRBV27	TRBJ1-2	TRBD1